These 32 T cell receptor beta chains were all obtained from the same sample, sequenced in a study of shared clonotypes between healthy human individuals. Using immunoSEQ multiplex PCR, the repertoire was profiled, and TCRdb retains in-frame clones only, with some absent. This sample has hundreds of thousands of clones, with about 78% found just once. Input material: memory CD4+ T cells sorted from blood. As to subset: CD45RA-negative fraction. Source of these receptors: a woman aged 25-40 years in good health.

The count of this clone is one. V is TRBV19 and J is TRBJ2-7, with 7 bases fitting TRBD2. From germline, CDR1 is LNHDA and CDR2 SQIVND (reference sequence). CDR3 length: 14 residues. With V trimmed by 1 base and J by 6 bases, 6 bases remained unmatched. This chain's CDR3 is CASSIAGGTVEQYF. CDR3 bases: TGTGCCAGTAGTATAGCGGGAGGAACAGTCGAGCAGTACTTC.

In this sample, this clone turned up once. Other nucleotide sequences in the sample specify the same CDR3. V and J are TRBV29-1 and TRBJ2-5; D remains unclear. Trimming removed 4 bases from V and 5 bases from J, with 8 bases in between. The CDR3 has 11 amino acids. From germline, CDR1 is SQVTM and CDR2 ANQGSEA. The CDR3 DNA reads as TGCAGCGTTGTGGGTCGGGAGACCCAGTACTTC. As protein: CSVVGRETQYF.

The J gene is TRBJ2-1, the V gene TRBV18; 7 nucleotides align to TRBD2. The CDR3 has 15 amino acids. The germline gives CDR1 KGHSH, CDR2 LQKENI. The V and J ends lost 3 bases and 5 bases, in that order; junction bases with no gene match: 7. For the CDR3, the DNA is TGTGCCAGCTCACCCCAGCGGGACGCCCACAATGAGCAGTTCTTC. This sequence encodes CASSPQRDAHNEQFF.

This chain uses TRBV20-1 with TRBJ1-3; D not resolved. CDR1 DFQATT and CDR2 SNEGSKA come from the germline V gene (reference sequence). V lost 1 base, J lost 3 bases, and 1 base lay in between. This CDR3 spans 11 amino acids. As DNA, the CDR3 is TGCAGTGCTAGAGGTGGAAACACCATATATTTT. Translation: CSARGGNTIYF.

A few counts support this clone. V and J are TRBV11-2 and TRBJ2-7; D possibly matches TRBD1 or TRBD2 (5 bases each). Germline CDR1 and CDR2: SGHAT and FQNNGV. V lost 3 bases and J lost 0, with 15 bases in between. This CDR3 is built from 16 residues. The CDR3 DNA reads TGTGCCAGCAGCTTGAGGCTCTGGGGGACCTCCTACGAGCAGTACTTC. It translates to CASSLRLWGTSYEQYF.

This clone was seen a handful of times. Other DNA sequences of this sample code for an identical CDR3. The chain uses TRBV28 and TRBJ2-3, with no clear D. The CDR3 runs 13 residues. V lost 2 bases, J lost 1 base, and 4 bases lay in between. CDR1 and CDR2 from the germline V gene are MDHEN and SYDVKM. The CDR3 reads CASSLGGTDTQYF. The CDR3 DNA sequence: TGTGCCAGCAGTTTAGGGGGCACAGATACGCAGTATTTT.

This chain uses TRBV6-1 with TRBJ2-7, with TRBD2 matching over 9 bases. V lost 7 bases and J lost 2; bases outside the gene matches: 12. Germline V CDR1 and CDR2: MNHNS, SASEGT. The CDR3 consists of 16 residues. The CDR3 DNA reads TGTGCCAGCATTGAGGGAGGGCCTAGCGGGACCTACGAGCAGTACTTC. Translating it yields CASIEGGPSGTYEQYF.

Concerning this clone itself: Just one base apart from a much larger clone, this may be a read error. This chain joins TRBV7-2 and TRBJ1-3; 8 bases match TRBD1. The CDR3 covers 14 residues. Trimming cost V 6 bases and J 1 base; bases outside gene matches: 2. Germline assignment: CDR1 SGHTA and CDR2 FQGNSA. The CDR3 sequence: CASSRQGSGNTIYF. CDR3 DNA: TGTGCCAGCAGTCGACAGGGGTCTGGAAACACCATATATTTT.

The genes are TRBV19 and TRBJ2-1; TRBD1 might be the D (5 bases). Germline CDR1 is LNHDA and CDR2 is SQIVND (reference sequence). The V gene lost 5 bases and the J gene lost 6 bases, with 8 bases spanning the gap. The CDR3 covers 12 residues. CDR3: CASSAGINEQFF. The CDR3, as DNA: TGTGCCAGTAGTGCAGGGATCAATGAGCAGTTCTTC.

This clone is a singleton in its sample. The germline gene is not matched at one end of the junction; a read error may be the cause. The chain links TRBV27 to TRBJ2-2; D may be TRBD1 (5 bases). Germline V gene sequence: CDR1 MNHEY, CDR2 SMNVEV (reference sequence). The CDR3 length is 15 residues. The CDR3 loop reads CASTLGAGNTGELFF. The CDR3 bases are TGTGCCAGCACTTTAGGGGCTGGGAACACCGGGGAGCTGTTTTTT.

The CDR3 sequence: CASIPTGGEVETQYF. As DNA, the CDR3 is TGTGCCAGCATTCCCACAGGGGGCGAGGTAGAGACCCAGTACTTC. V gene TRBV28 combines with J gene TRBJ2-5; 9 bases fit TRBD1. CDR1 is MDHEN, CDR2 SYDVKM, per germline. The trim removed 7 bases at V and 4 bases at J, leaving 10 bases unmatched. The CDR3 is 15 amino acids.

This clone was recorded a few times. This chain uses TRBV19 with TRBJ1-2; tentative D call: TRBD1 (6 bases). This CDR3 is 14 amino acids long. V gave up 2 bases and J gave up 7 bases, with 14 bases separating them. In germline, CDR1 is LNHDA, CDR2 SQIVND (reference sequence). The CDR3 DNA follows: TGTGCCAGTAGTATACTACAGGGAGTCGGTGGCTACACCTTC. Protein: CASSILQGVGGYTF.

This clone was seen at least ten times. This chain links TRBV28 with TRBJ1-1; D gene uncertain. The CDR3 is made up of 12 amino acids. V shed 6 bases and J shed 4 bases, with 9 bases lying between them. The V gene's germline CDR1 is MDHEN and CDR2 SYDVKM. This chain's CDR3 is CASSRAVTEAFF. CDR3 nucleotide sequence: TGTGCCAGCAGCCGGGCCGTCACTGAAGCTTTCTTT.

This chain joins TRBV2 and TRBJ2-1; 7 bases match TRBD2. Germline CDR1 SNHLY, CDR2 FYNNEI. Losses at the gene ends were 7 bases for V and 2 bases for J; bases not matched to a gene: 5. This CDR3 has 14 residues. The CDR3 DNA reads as TGTGCCAGCAACGGCGGGAGCGCCTACAATGAGCAGTTCTTC. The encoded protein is CASNGGSAYNEQFF.

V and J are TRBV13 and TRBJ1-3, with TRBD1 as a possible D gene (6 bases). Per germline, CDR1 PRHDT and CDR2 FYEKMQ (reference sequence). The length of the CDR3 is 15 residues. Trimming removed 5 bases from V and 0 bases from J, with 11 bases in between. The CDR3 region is CASSSTGFSGNTIYF. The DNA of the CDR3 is TGTGCCAGCAGCAGCACAGGGTTCTCTGGAAACACCATATATTTT.

DNA of the CDR3: TGTGCCAGCTCACCAAATACGGGCTACACCTTC. Its translation: CASSPNTGYTF. The rearrangement joins TRBV18 to TRBJ1-2; D is unresolved. The V end lost 2 bases, the J end lost 8 bases, and 6 bases lay between the germline ends. Per the germline V gene, CDR1 is KGHSH and CDR2 is LQKENI. The CDR3 is made up of 11 amino acids.

CDR3 residues: CASSRLAGALNEQFF. The CDR3 DNA reads as TGCGCCAGCAGTCGTCTTGCGGGAGCTCTCAATGAGCAGTTCTTC. The chain has TRBV4-1 and TRBJ2-1, with TRBD2 matching 7 bases. Germline V gives CDR1 MGHRA, CDR2 YSYEKL. V shed 6 bases and J 6 bases; nucleotides not matched to a gene: 11. CDR3 length: 15 residues.

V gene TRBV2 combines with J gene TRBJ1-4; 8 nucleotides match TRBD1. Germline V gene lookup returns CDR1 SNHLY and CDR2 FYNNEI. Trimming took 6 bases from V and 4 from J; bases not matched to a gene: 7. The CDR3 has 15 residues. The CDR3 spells CASRRLTGDNEKLFF. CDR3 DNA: TGTGCCAGCAGGAGACTGACAGGGGATAATGAAAAACTGTTTTTT.

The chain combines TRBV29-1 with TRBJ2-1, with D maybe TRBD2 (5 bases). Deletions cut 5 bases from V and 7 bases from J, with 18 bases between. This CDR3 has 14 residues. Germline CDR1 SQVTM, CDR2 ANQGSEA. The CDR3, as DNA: TGCAGCGTTATTACTCATCGGGAAATTAATGAGCAGTTCTTC. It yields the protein CSVITHREINEQFF.

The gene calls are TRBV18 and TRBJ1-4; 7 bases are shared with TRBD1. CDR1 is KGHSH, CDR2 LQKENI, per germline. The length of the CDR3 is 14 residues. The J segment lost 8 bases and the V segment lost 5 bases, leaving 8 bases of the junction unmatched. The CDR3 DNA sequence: TGTGCCAGCTCAGTCGACAGGGAGTACGAAAAACTGTTTTTT. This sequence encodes CASSVDREYEKLFF.

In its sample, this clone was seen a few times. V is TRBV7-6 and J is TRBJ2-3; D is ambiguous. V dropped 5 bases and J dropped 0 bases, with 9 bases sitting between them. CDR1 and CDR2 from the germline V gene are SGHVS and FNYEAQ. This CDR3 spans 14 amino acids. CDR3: CASSPSDSTDTQYF. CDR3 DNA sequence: TGTGCCAGCAGCCCCTCGGACAGCACAGATACGCAGTATTTT.

The CDR3 sequence: CASKTGAGGEDEQYF. As DNA, the CDR3 is TGTGCCAGCAAGACTGGGGCAGGGGGCGAGGACGAGCAGTACTTC. This chain joins TRBV28 and TRBJ2-7; TRBD1 aligns across 8 bases. The V gene's germline CDR1 is MDHEN and CDR2 SYDVKM. The CDR3 is 15 residues long. J gave up 5 bases and V 7 bases, and 13 bases lay outside the gene matches.

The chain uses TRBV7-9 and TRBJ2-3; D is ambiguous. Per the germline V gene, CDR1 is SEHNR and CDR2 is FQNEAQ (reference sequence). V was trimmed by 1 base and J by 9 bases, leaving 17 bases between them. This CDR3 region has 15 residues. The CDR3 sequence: CASSLVGSEQATQYF. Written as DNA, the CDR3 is TGTGCCAGCAGCTTAGTAGGTTCCGAGCAAGCGACGCAGTATTTT.

CDR3 sequence: CAWSKLVQETQYF. The CDR3, as DNA: TGTGCCTGGAGTAAACTGGTGCAAGAGACCCAGTACTTC. This chain links TRBV30 with TRBJ2-5; the D is unclear. V shed 2 bases and J shed 2 bases, with 9 bases lying between them. CDR3 length: 13 amino acids. CDR1 GTSNPN and CDR2 SVGIG come from the germline V gene (reference sequence).

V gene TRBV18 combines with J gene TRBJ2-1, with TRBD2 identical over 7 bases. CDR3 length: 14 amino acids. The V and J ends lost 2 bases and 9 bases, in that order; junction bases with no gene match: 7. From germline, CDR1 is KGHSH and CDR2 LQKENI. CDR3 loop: CASSPRREAREQFF. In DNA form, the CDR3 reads TGTGCCAGCTCACCAAGACGGGAGGCGCGTGAGCAGTTCTTC.

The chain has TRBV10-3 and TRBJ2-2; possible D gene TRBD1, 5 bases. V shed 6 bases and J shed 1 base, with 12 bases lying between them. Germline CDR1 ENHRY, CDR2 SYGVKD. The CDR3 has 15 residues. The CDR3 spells CAIRTGRKNTGELFF. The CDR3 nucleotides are TGTGCCATCAGAACAGGACGAAAGAACACCGGGGAGCTGTTTTTT.

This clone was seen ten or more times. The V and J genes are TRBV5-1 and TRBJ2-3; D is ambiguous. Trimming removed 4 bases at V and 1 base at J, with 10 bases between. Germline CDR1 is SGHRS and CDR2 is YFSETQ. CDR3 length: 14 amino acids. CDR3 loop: CASSQFQGTDTQYF. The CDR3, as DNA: TGCGCCAGCAGCCAATTCCAGGGCACAGATACGCAGTATTTT. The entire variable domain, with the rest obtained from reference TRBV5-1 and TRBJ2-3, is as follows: KAGVTQTPRYLIKTRGQQVTLSCSPISGHRSVSWYQQTPGQGLQFLFEYFSETQRNKGNFPGRFSGRQFSNSRSEMNVSTLELGDSALYLCASSQFQGTDTQYFGPGTRLTVL.

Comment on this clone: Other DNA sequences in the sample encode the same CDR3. The CDR3 region is CASSFLAGSNQPQHF. CDR3 nucleotide sequence: TGTGCCAGCAGTTTTTTAGCTGGAAGCAATCAGCCCCAGCATTTT. The chain couples TRBV27 to TRBJ1-5; D unclear. The CDR3 length is 15 residues. CDR1 is MNHEY, CDR2 SMNVEV, per germline (reference sequence). With 3 bases removed from V and 1 base from J, the gap between germline ends came to 10 bases.

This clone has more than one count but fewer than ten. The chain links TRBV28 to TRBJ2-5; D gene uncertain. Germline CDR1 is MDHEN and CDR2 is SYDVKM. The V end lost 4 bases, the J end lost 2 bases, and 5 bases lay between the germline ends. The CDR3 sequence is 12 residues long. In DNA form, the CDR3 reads TGTGCCAGCAGTTCAGCTCAAGAGACCCAGTACTTC. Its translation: CASSSAQETQYF.

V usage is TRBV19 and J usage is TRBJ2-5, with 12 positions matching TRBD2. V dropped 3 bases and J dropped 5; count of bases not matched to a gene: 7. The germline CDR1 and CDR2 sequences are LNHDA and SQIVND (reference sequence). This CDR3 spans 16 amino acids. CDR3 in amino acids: CASSMRLAGEGETQYF. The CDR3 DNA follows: TGTGCCAGTAGTATGCGACTAGCGGGAGAAGGGGAGACCCAGTACTTC.

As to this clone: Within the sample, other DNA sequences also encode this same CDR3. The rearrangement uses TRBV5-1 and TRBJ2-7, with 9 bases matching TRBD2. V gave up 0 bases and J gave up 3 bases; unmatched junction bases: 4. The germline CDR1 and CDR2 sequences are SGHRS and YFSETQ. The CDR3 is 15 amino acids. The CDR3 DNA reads TGCGCCAGCAGCTTGGTCGCGGGAGGGAGCTACGAGCAGTACTTC. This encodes CASSLVAGGSYEQYF.

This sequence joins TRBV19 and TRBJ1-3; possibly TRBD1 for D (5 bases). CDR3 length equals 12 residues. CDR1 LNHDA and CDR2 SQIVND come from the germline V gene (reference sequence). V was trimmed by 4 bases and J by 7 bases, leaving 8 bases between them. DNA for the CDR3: TGTGCCAGTAGTACCTACAGGAACACCATATATTTT. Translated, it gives CASSTYRNTIYF.